A selection of T cell receptor beta chains follows, all from one sample in a study of vaccination effects on CD4 cells after COVID-19. Sequencing was performed with immunoSEQ multiplex PCR; in TCRdb, only in-frame clones are kept and a portion is missing. The sample includes 65,000 to 90,000 clones, around 74% of them seen just once. These TCRs are of unknown antigen specificity. The specimen was CD4+ T cells from PBMCs cultured with HCoV-NL63 spike peptides, collected before COVID-19 vaccination. These receptor sequences come from a human donor who received a COVID-19 vaccine. CDR3s include the opening cysteine and the closing phenylalanine or tryptophan. Each record gives: D gene, clone size, V gene, J gene, CDR3 length, CDR3 DNA, CDR3 protein. The D gene is left open where the match is weak. Expanded clones are given a class, and other clones once, few, many or no size at all.

>.|few|TRBV5-1|TRBJ1-6|15
TGCGCCAGCAGCTTGACCGGGGGCTCAAATTCACCCCTCCACTTT
CASSLTGGSNSPLHF
>.|.|TRBV24-1|TRBJ2-5|12
TGTGCCACCAGTGACCAACAAGAGACCCAGTACTTC
CATSDQQETQYF
>.|.|TRBV7-2|TRBJ1-4|15
TGTGCCAGCAGCAGAAGGACGGCTCTTCCCCAGGAACTGTTTTTT
CASSRRTALPQELFF
>.|.|TRBV15|TRBJ2-3|14
TGTGCCTTCTCGCCGGGGGGCTCCACAGATACGCAGTATTTT
CAFSPGGSTDTQYF
>.|once|TRBV3-1/TRBV3-2|TRBJ1-2|12
TGTGCCAGCAGCCCCGGGTCCTATGGCTACACCTTC
CASSPGSYGYTF
>.|once|TRBV27|TRBJ1-3|15
TGTGCCAGCAGTCGCCTCGGGGGCTTTGGAAACACCATATATTTT
CASSRLGGFGNTIYF
>TRBD1|.|TRBV7-2|TRBJ1-2|13
TGTGCCAGCAGCCGACAGGGCTTATATGGCTACACCTTC
CASSRQGLYGYTF
>TRBD1|.|TRBV24-1|TRBJ1-1|15
TGTGCCACCAGTGGCTCCGGGACAGGGGGCACTGAAGCTTTCTTT
CATSGSGTGGTEAFF
>.|.|TRBV7-3|TRBJ2-2|16
TGTGCCAGCAGCTTAATTAGGGACCGAATCACCGGGGAGCTGTTTTTT
CASSLIRDRITGELFF
>TRBD2|.|TRBV7-2|TRBJ2-6|18
TGTGCCAGCAGCTTAGCTAGCGGGGGGGCTCCTGGGGCCAACGTCCTGACTTTC
CASSLASGGAPGANVLTF
>.|once|TRBV3-1/TRBV3-2|TRBJ1-3|16
TGTGCCAGCAGCCAAAATTGGGCAAACTCTGGAAACACCATATATTTT
CASSQNWANSGNTIYF